This T cell receptor (beta chain) was obtained from a study of Graves' ophthalmopathy and Graves' hyperthyroidism. Study at large: Upon initial diagnosis and before any treatment, peripheral blood was collected.

Study-level findings and limits: Blood also carried most expanded thyroid clonotypes exceeding 0.001 frequency.

Pregnancy or lactation, uncontrolled infections and other autoimmune diseases were grounds for excluding patients. Patients were diagnosed from clinical symptoms, serum thyroxine, TRAb, thyroid ultrasound and orbital computed tomography. The sequenced template was RNA, covering the TCR beta CDR3 region. RT-PCR was first run with HTBI primers, then multiplex PCR in a second round. TCRdb processed the multiplex PCR reads anew with MiXCR; each CDR3 protein has one entry. The sample holds approximately 460,000 distinct CDR3 sequences; over 13% are singletons and the top ten take over 7.5%. Germline CDR1 MDHEN, CDR2 SYDVKM. The ends lost 3 bases at V and 5 bases at J; junction bases unmatched: 17. The CDR3 consists of 19 residues. This clonotype was observed at least ten times. Its antigen remains unidentified.

The V call is TRBV28, the J call TRBJ2-5, with TRBD1 matching over 11 bases. Sequencing was carried out using blood. The TCR comes from a woman in her 30s with Graves' ophthalmopathy. The CDR3 DNA reads as TGTGCCAGCAGTTTTCCAGGGACAGGGGGTTTAGGGTTTTGGGAGACCCAGTACTTC. Its translation: CASSFPGTGGLGFWETQYF.